This entry lists 18 T cell receptor beta chains sequenced from one sample in a study of blood T cell repertoires in COVID-19. Clones were read by immunoSEQ multiplex PCR, and TCRdb kept only the in-frame ones, dropping some. The sample shows more than 150,000 clones, about four fifths of them seen only once. Material: peripheral blood. Source of these receptors: a woman aged 80 or over with COVID-19, enrolled during active disease.

This chain uses TRBV6-2 or TRBV6-3 with TRBJ2-2; a weak D match, TRBD1 (7 bases). The CDR3 extends over 16 amino acids. Germline V gene data show CDR1 as MNHEY and CDR2 as SVGEGT. V was trimmed by 2 bases and J by 13 bases, leaving 23 bases between them. In nucleotides, the CDR3 is TGTGCCAGCAGTTACACCTGGGACAGATCCGCGGGGACGCTGTTTTTT. Encoded protein: CASSYTWDRSAGTLFF.

This chain uses TRBV6-2 or TRBV6-3 with TRBJ1-6; 7 bases are shared with TRBD1. The CDR3 sequence is 14 residues long. The trim removed 6 bases at V and 9 bases at J, leaving 8 bases unmatched. CDR1 and CDR2 from the germline V gene are MNHEY and SVGEGT. DNA of the CDR3: TGTGCCAGCAGCTTGACAGGGAGGAGTTCACCCCTCCACTTT. Encoded protein: CASSLTGRSSPLHF.

The chain combines TRBV2 with TRBJ1-2, with TRBD1 matching over 9 bases. This CDR3 has 14 residues. J gave up 8 bases and V 4 bases, and 8 bases lay outside the gene matches. Germline V lookup: CDR1 SNHLY, CDR2 FYNNEI. The CDR3 sequence is CASSVSQGAWGYTF. The CDR3 region has the DNA TGTGCCAGCAGTGTCTCACAGGGGGCCTGGGGCTACACCTTC.

The rearrangement uses TRBV30 and TRBJ2-1, with 14 bases lining up with TRBD2. J was trimmed by 8 bases and V by 2 bases; bases with no gene match: 8. The CDR3 runs 16 residues. Germline V gene data show CDR1 as GTSNPN and CDR2 as SVGIG (reference sequence). The CDR3 here is CAWSSGLAGGLDEQFF. DNA of the CDR3: TGTGCCTGGAGTTCCGGACTAGCGGGGGGACTGGATGAGCAGTTCTTC.

This clone appeared a few times. This chain joins TRBV7-9 and TRBJ2-1; 9 bases are a match to TRBD2. The CDR3 runs to 14 residues. V gave up 3 bases and J gave up 4 bases; unmatched junction bases: 1. Germline loops: CDR1 SEHNR, CDR2 FQNEAQ (reference sequence). The DNA of the CDR3 is TGTGCCAGCAGCTTTAGCGGGAGATACAATGAGCAGTTCTTC. It encodes CASSFSGRYNEQFF.

This chain uses TRBV30 with TRBJ1-1, with D possibly being TRBD1 (5 bases). The CDR3 has 11 amino acids. Germline V lookup: CDR1 GTSNPN, CDR2 SVGIG (reference sequence). V shed 2 bases and J shed 10 bases, with 11 bases lying between them. CDR3 sequence: CAWSHGARAFF. The CDR3, as DNA: TGTGCCTGGAGTCATGGGGCGCGAGCTTTCTTT.

About this clone: Other DNA sequences from this sample encode an identical CDR3 as well. The chain carries TRBV5-4 and TRBJ2-3, with 10 bases matching TRBD2. J was trimmed by 1 base and V by 3 bases; bases with no gene match: 5. The CDR3 is 16 residues long. Germline V lookup: CDR1 SGHNT, CDR2 YYREEE (reference sequence). The CDR3 is CASSSRTSGGTDTQYF. The CDR3 DNA follows: TGTGCCAGCAGCTCCCGGACTAGCGGAGGCACAGATACGCAGTATTTT. The full variable domain, completed using reference TRBV5-4 and TRBJ2-3, is ETGVTQSPTHLIKTRGQQVTLRCSSQSGHNTVSWYQQALGQGPQFIFQYYREEENGRGNFPPRFSGLQFPNYSSELNVNALELDDSALYLCASSSRTSGGTDTQYFGPGTRLTVL.

The chain recombines TRBV7-9 with TRBJ2-7, with 7 bases that match TRBD1. The CDR3 extends over 15 amino acids. The V gene end was trimmed by 4 bases and the J gene end by 9 bases; junction bases not matched to a gene: 15. CDR1 and CDR2 from the germline V gene are SEHNR and FQNEAQ (reference sequence). In DNA, the CDR3 is TGTGCCAGCAGCTCCGGGGACAGTGACTACGAGCGGCAGTACTTC. Its translation is CASSSGDSDYERQYF.

The CDR3 DNA sequence: TGTGCCAGCAGCTTAGTGGGCAGTTCAGGGCAGTACTTC. The encoded protein is CASSLVGSSGQYF. V and J are TRBV11-2 and TRBJ2-7; D ambiguous. The germline gives CDR1 SGHAT, CDR2 FQNNGV. Trimming cost V 1 base and J 9 bases, with 13 bases left between them. CDR3 size: 13 residues.

This clone was counted between two and nine times. This chain joins TRBV19 and TRBJ1-1; 10 bases match TRBD1. V shed 5 bases, J shed 4 bases, and the junction held 4 bases outside the gene matches. The V gene's germline CDR1 is LNHDA and CDR2 SQIVND (reference sequence). This CDR3 region has 14 residues. This chain's CDR3 is CASSVRDRGTEAFF. DNA of the CDR3: TGTGCCAGTAGTGTCAGGGACAGGGGCACTGAAGCTTTCTTT.

This chain links TRBV7-6 with TRBJ2-7; TRBD2 matches 11 bases. With V trimmed by 5 bases and J by 4 bases, 13 bases remained unmatched. Germline CDR1 is SGHVS and CDR2 is FNYEAQ. The CDR3 contains 17 residues. The CDR3 loop is CASSPRARTSGSYEQYF. The CDR3 nucleotides read TGTGCCAGCAGCCCCCGTGCCCGAACTAGCGGGAGTTACGAGCAGTACTTC.

V gene TRBV5-4 combines with J gene TRBJ2-1, with 8 nucleotides matching TRBD1. CDR1 is SGHNT, CDR2 YYREEE, per germline (reference sequence). V lost 2 bases to trimming and J lost 1 base; unmatched junction nucleotides: 2. The CDR3 sequence is 15 residues long. CDR3: CASSFDRGSYNEQFF. Written as DNA, the CDR3 is TGTGCCAGCAGCTTTGACAGGGGATCCTACAATGAGCAGTTCTTC.

In nucleotides, the CDR3 is TGTGCCAGCACTGTGGCGGGTCTGGGCAATCAGCCCCAGCATTTT. It is translated as CASTVAGLGNQPQHF. This chain connects TRBV6-5 to TRBJ1-5; D call uncertain. The CDR3 has 15 amino acids. Germline loops: CDR1 MNHEY, CDR2 SVGAGI. Trimming stripped 7 bases from V and 2 bases from J, with 15 bases between.

The chain uses TRBV2 and TRBJ2-1; possible D gene TRBD2, 6 bases. CDR1 and CDR2 from the germline V gene are SNHLY and FYNNEI. This CDR3 comprises 14 residues. V was shortened by 7 bases and J by 5 bases, with 15 bases between the two germline ends. The CDR3 DNA reads as TGTGCCAGCATGAAGGAGGGCGGTAACAATGAGCAGTTCTTC. Translating gives CASMKEGGNNEQFF.

This clone was seen at least ten times. The rearrangement joins TRBV6-5 to TRBJ2-2; TRBD1 might be the D (6 bases). The length of the CDR3 is 13 residues. Germline values: CDR1 MNHEY, CDR2 SVGAGI. V was trimmed by 4 bases and J by 9 bases, leaving 12 bases between them. This CDR3 is CASSLQGPWELFF. The DNA of the CDR3 is TGTGCCAGCAGTTTACAGGGTCCGTGGGAGCTGTTTTTT.

This clone was found once. The chain joins TRBV30 to TRBJ1-1; 7 nucleotides line up with TRBD1. CDR1 GTSNPN and CDR2 SVGIG come from the germline V gene (reference sequence). The CDR3 is 15 residues long. With V trimmed by 5 bases and J by 2 bases, 11 bases remained unmatched. The CDR3 sequence is CAWANPGQTNTEAFF. The CDR3 DNA follows: TGTGCCTGGGCCAATCCGGGACAGACAAACACTGAAGCTTTCTTT.

V usage is TRBV19 and J usage is TRBJ1-4, with a weak D call TRBD1 (6 bases). This CDR3 is 16 amino acids long. Germline CDR1 is LNHDA and CDR2 is SQIVND (reference sequence). The ends were cut back, 5 bases at V and 0 bases at J, with 13 bases in the middle. CDR3 DNA: TGTGCCAGTAGTGGGAAAGGGGGTCCAACTAATGAAAAACTGTTTTTT. It encodes CASSGKGGPTNEKLFF.

The chain employs TRBV7-9 and TRBJ2-1; 12 positions match TRBD2. V was clipped by 5 bases and J by 4 bases; unmatched bases: 6. Germline V gene lookup returns CDR1 SEHNR and CDR2 FQNEAQ (reference sequence). The CDR3 is 16 amino acids. CDR3 DNA sequence: TGTGCCAGCAGCCCTAGCGGGAGGGCCATGTACAATGAGCAGTTCTTC. Amino acids: CASSPSGRAMYNEQFF.